This note documents a single T cell receptor (beta chain) sequence. Its binding antigen is unknown. Base qualities are not at hand, and no much larger clone is one base apart. From cysteine to phenylalanine, the CDR3 is 16 amino acids long. CDR3 DNA is the only sequence kept; it has 48 bases, read in frame from the first base. According to the germline V gene, CDR1 reads ENHRY and CDR2 reads SYGVKD. V is clipped by 8 bases and J by 0 bases, and the sequence between their germline boundaries is 20 bases long. TCR cDNA was synthesized by 5'RACE template switching, which introduced a universal primer site and unique molecular identifiers. Priming of cDNA synthesis was performed from both the TCR alpha and TCR beta constant segments. Two PCR steps were used to amplify libraries, with sample barcodes and sequencing adapters being added in the second step. Libraries were sequenced on Illumina HiSeq 2500 (2x100 bp) or NovaSeq (2x150 bp). From the authors' description of their analysis: MIGEC was used to demultiplex reads and collapse the reads into UMI consensus sequences, and MiXCR was used for V(D)J alignment. Using edgeR on replicate PBMC samples, clonotypes were called vaccine-responding if FDR was below 0.01 and the log2 fold change was above 5 up to day 15. Each bulk clonotype received a CD4 or CD8 identity based on whether the sequenced CD4 or CD8 repertoire contained that clonotype at higher abundance. Clones were called with MiXCR by TCRdb after fastp trimmed the public reads at Q25, and only in-frame beta chains were retained. CDR3 protein sequences are deduplicated, and each keeps its most common genes and DNA. The V and J calls were not made by the authors but by TCRdb's processing. Present in this sample are around 550,000 distinct CDR3 sequences, around 21% of which were seen just once. The ten largest make up 14% of the sample.

This sample stems from a study of T cells after yellow fever vaccination (dated 2019 in TCRdb). For the study in its entirety: The SMART-Seq v4 Ultra Low Input RNA kit was used to prepare libraries from fractions with low cell numbers. To follow T-cell clones before and after primary and booster YFV17D yellow fever vaccination, bulk TCR alpha and beta repertoires were sequenced over time. Two healthy male donors, one aged 18 to 30 and one aged 30 to 40 years, made up the cohort. Blood was drawn at multiple timepoints before and after primary and secondary immunization, with bulk PBMC replicates and cell subsets isolated. General findings and caveats noted by the study authors: Because abundant contaminating clonotypes from the bulk population could be contained in FACS-sorted repertoires, computational filtering was required. Because the study included only a couple of donors, the extent to which the findings can be generalized is limited. The secondary T-cell response was weaker than the primary response but faster, peaking on day 5 instead of day 15. After the booster, most clones that had expanded after primary vaccination were detected again (over 95% of CD4 and roughly nine tenths of CD8), suggesting broad maintenance of memory. A small share of clonotypes was detected in both CD4 and CD8 compartments, with the overlap likely arising from convergent recombination.

In the paper's terms, the treatment or condition label means: live attenuated yellow fever vaccine strain. At each blood-draw timepoint, two biological replicates of bulk PBMCs were obtained. A standard Ficoll-Paque protocol was used to isolate PBMCs from peripheral blood. TriZol was used to extract RNA from bulk PBMCs, from CD4 and CD8 fractions, and from dextramer-positive and dextramer-negative fractions. The V and J segments used are TRBV10-3 and TRBJ2-7, with the D assignment possibly TRBD1 or TRBD2, given 5 matching bases for each. Sequenced material: PBMCs, taken 15 days after the yellow fever booster vaccination. This TCR was recovered from a man younger than 40 who received the YFV17D yellow fever vaccine. The DNA reads TGTGCCATCTCCGGGACCACTAGTACAGGCTCCTACGAGCAGTACTTC. This codes for CAISGTTSTGSYEQYF.